These T cell receptor beta chains were read from a single sample in a study of cytomegalovirus exposure and HLA in healthy donors. The repertoire was sequenced with immunoSEQ multiplex PCR; TCRdb's copy has only in-frame clones and lacks some. The table shows 150,000 to 200,000 clones, with roughly 84% occurring only once. Source material: PBMCs. Source of these receptors: a young woman in good health and CMV-seropositive. Each CDR3 is given with its conserved first and last residue. The order of the fields is J gene, V gene, clone size, D gene, CDR3 DNA, CDR3 protein. The D gene is left open where the match is weak. Clone size is given for some rows only: seen once, a few or many times, or a class if the clone is expanded.

J: TRBJ2-1
V: TRBV2
size: NA
D: TRBD1
DNA: TGTGCCAGCAGGGGGACAGGCAATGAGCAGTTCTTC
CDR3: CASRGTGNEQFF

J: TRBJ2-7
V: TRBV7-9
size: NA
D: NA
DNA: TGTGCCAGCAGCTTAGGGACAGCTTACGAGCAGTACTTC
CDR3: CASSLGTAYEQYF

J: TRBJ1-4
V: TRBV6-1
size: NA
D: NA
DNA: TGTGCCAGCATAAAAACAGGGTCGGCTAATGAAAAACTGTTTTTT
CDR3: CASIKTGSANEKLFF

J: TRBJ1-4
V: TRBV25-1
size: NA
D: NA
DNA: TGTGCCAGCAATCTGGGGGCCGGGGATGAAAAACTGTTTTTT
CDR3: CASNLGAGDEKLFF

J: TRBJ1-5
V: TRBV21-1
size: NA
D: NA
DNA: NA
CDR3: CASSKVGTGAQPQHF

J: TRBJ2-7
V: TRBV18
size: NA
D: TRBD2
DNA: TGTGCCAGCTCACCTAGCGGGAGCTCCTACGAGCAGTACTTC
CDR3: CASSPSGSSYEQYF

J: TRBJ1-2
V: TRBV19
size: NA
D: NA
DNA: TGTGCCAGTAGTTCTGTGACCGAACCTATACAGGGCTACACCTTC
CDR3: CASSSVTEPIQGYTF

J: TRBJ1-1
V: TRBV10-3
size: NA
D: NA
DNA: TGTGCCATCACAGGGGAGATGACCACTGAAGCTTTCTTT
CDR3: CAITGEMTTEAFF

J: TRBJ2-6
V: TRBV7-3
size: few
D: NA
DNA: TGTGCCAGCAGCTTGGGCCCGTACAGGTCTGGGGCCAACGTCCTGACTTTC
CDR3: CASSLGPYRSGANVLTF

J: TRBJ2-7
V: TRBV2
size: few
D: TRBD2
DNA: TGTGCATGTGCCGGGGAGGGCGAGCAGTACTTC
CDR3: CACAGEGEQYF

J: TRBJ2-3
V: TRBV7-2
size: NA
D: TRBD2
DNA: TGTGCCAGCAGCTTACCTAGCGGGGTCACAGATACGCAGTATTTT
CDR3: CASSLPSGVTDTQYF

J: TRBJ1-1
V: TRBV7-9
size: NA
D: NA
DNA: TGTGCCAGCAGCTTTCTAGATAACACTGAAGCTTTCTTT
CDR3: CASSFLDNTEAFF

J: TRBJ2-7
V: TRBV5-1
size: NA
D: NA
DNA: TGCGCCAGCGCCGCAAACCCGGGGGGCCTAGGCTCGTTAACCGAGCAGTACTTC
CDR3: CASAANPGGLGSLTEQYF

J: TRBJ2-7
V: TRBV6-5
size: NA
D: NA
DNA: TGTGCCACCCACGGAGTCTACGAGCAGTACTTC
CDR3: CATHGVYEQYF

J: TRBJ1-1
V: TRBV18
size: NA
D: NA
DNA: TGTGCCAGCTCACCAGGGGGGGTGAACACTGAAGCTTTCTTT
CDR3: CASSPGGVNTEAFF

J: TRBJ1-2
V: TRBV5-6
size: NA
D: TRBD1
DNA: TGTGCCAGCAGACAGGACAGGGTTTATGATGGCTACACCTTC
CDR3: CASRQDRVYDGYTF

J: TRBJ2-5
V: TRBV23-1
size: NA
D: NA
DNA: TGCGCCTTTTGCCTGGGGCCCCGCGAAGAGACCCAGTACTTC
CDR3: CAFCLGPREETQYF

J: TRBJ2-3
V: TRBV11-2
size: NA
D: TRBD2
DNA: TGTGCCAGCAGCTTAGCGGGGGGTGATACGCAGTATTTT
CDR3: CASSLAGGDTQYF

J: TRBJ2-1
V: TRBV6-5
size: NA
D: TRBD1
DNA: TGTGCCAGCAGGGACAGGGGGGTCAATGAGCAGTTCTTC
CDR3: CASRDRGVNEQFF

J: TRBJ2-7
V: TRBV27
size: NA
D: TRBD2
DNA: TGTGCCAGCAGTTTCGGGGGGGCCATAGAATTCTACGAGCAGTACTTC
CDR3: CASSFGGAIEFYEQYF

J: TRBJ2-5
V: TRBV14
size: NA
D: NA
DNA: TGTGCCAGCAGCCTGCTTCGAGGGCGGGGCCAAGAGACCCAGTACTTC
CDR3: CASSLLRGRGQETQYF

J: TRBJ2-5
V: TRBV29-1
size: NA
D: NA
DNA: TGCAGCGTTGGCAGGCTAGCGCCCCGAGAGACCCAGTACTTC
CDR3: CSVGRLAPRETQYF

J: TRBJ1-3
V: TRBV18
size: NA
D: NA
DNA: TGTGCCAGCTCCCGGGAACGGGGAGAAAACACCATATATTTT
CDR3: CASSRERGENTIYF

J: TRBJ1-4
V: TRBV11-2
size: NA
D: NA
DNA: TGTGCCAGCAGCTCCGGACAGCCACTGGAAAAACTGTTTTTT
CDR3: CASSSGQPLEKLFF